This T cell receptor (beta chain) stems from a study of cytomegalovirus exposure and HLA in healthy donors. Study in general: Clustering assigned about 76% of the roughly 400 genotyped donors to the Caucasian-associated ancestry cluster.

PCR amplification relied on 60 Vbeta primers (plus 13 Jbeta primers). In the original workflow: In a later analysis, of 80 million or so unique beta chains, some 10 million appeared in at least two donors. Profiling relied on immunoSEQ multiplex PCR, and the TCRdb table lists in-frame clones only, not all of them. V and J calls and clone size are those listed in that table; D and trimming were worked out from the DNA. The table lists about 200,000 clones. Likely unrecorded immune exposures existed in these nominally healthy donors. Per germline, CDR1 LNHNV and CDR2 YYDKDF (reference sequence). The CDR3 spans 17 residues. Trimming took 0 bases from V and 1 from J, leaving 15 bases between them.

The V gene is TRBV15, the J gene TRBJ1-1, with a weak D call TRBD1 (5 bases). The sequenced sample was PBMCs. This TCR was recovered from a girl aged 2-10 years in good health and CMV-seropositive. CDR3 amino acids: CATSRDRGLGRNTEAFF. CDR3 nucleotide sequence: TGTGCCACCAGCAGAGATCGGGGGTTGGGTAGGAACACTGAAGCTTTCTTT.